The 27 T cell receptor beta chains reported below all come from one sample, sequenced in a study of control samples from healthy donors and cancer patients. Data came from immunoSEQ multiplex PCR; TCRdb stores just in-frame clones and leaves some out. The repertoire holds fewer than 90,000 clones, about 80% seen once, with roughly 28% in the top ten. The sequencing input was blood. These TCRs come from a man aged 45-65 years in good health.

V gene TRBV5-1 combines with J gene TRBJ2-7, with D uncertain. Per the germline V gene, CDR1 is SGHRS and CDR2 is YFSETQ. V was pared by 5 bases and J by 3 bases, with 9 bases between. The length of the CDR3 is 12 residues. The CDR3 region is CASSKEIYEQYF. In DNA form, the CDR3 reads TGCGCCAGCAGTAAGGAGATCTACGAGCAGTACTTC.

This chain links TRBV11-3 with TRBJ1-1, with no clear D. The V end was cut by 7 bases, the J end by 7 bases, with 25 bases between. Germline V gene lookup returns CDR1 SGHNT and CDR2 YENEEA. The CDR3 runs 16 residues. CDR3 protein: CASTPGGPVGPYEAFF. For the CDR3, the DNA is TGTGCCAGCACACCCGGTGGTCCCGTCGGGCCTTATGAAGCTTTCTTT.

The chain uses TRBV4-3 and TRBJ1-3; D ambiguous. In germline, CDR1 is LGHNA, CDR2 YSLEER. The CDR3 has 14 residues. Trimming took 3 bases from V and 3 from J, leaving 9 bases between them. CDR3 in amino acids: CASSQGSGGNTIYF. The CDR3 DNA follows: TGCGCCAGCAGCCAGGGGTCAGGTGGAAACACCATATATTTT.

This clone is a singleton in its sample. The CDR3 DNA sequence: TGTGCCAGCAGTCCCGGACAGGGGCGATCCTACGAGCAGTACTTC. Its translation is CASSPGQGRSYEQYF. V usage is TRBV27 and J usage is TRBJ2-7, with 9 bases identical to TRBD1. The CDR3 consists of 15 residues. V was clipped by 5 bases and J by 1 base; unmatched bases: 6. Germline CDR1 MNHEY, CDR2 SMNVEV (reference sequence).

This rearrangement joins TRBV5-1 to TRBJ2-2, with D perhaps matching TRBD2 (5 bases). V was cut by 5 bases and J by 1 base, with 15 bases left in between. Germline-derived CDR1 and CDR2 are SGHRS and YFSETQ. The CDR3 totals 16 residues. CDR3 region: CASSSGLRQNTGELFF. As DNA, the CDR3 is TGCGCCAGCAGTTCCGGACTCAGACAGAACACCGGGGAGCTGTTTTTT.

The rearrangement links TRBV9 to TRBJ2-1, with a possible D match to TRBD2 (5 bases). The CDR3 runs 13 residues. With 4 bases removed from V and 14 bases from J, the gap between germline ends came to 19 bases. Germline V lookup: CDR1 SGDLS, CDR2 YYNGEE. The CDR3 DNA follows: TGTGCCAGCAGCCCAGACCGGCTAGCTCGGAAGTTCTTC. Amino acid sequence: CASSPDRLARKFF.

This chain connects TRBV12-3 or TRBV12-4 to TRBJ2-1, with a possible D match to TRBD2 (5 bases). Trimming shortened V by 6 bases and J by 7 bases, and 7 bases separated the two germline ends. The CDR3 length is 11 residues. CDR3 in DNA: TGTGCCAGCAGCGAGGGTAATGAGCAGTTCTTC. Protein sequence: CASSEGNEQFF.

V is TRBV29-1 and J is TRBJ1-2; D may be TRBD1 (6 bases). The CDR3 covers 12 residues. Germline CDR1 and CDR2: SQVTM and ANQGSEA. The V and J ends lost 3 bases and 8 bases respectively, with 13 bases between them. The CDR3 region has the DNA TGCAGCGTTGACCGGGACACCGTAGGCTACACCTTC. It encodes CSVDRDTVGYTF.

The gene calls are TRBV4-1 and TRBJ2-7; the D is unclear. V shed 2 bases and J shed 5 bases, with 19 bases lying between them. Looked up from germline, CDR1 is MGHRA and CDR2 is YSYEKL. This CDR3 is built from 16 residues. CDR3 DNA sequence: TGCGCCAGCAGCCAAACTGAGGCCCTTCCCCAAAACGAGCAGTACTTC. This gives the protein CASSQTEALPQNEQYF.

The rearrangement uses TRBV9 and TRBJ2-1, with 9 bases that match TRBD1. Germline loops: CDR1 SGDLS, CDR2 YYNGEE. Unmatched junction bases numbered 6, after V lost 2 bases and J lost 6 bases. This CDR3 contains 15 residues. CDR3 amino acids: CASSVGQGSFNEQFF. In DNA form, the CDR3 reads TGTGCCAGCAGCGTCGGACAGGGGTCATTCAATGAGCAGTTCTTC.

The rearrangement joins TRBV11-2 to TRBJ2-7; D remains ambiguous. This CDR3 is 13 amino acids long. The V gene's germline CDR1 is SGHAT and CDR2 FQNNGV. V was trimmed by 0 bases and J by 4 bases, leaving 7 bases between them. The DNA of the CDR3 is TGTGCCAGCAGCTTAGAGGCAGAATACGAGCAGTACTTC. It encodes CASSLEAEYEQYF.

The chain joins TRBV24-1 to TRBJ2-7; 8 positions agree with TRBD1. The CDR3 has 13 amino acids. Unmatched junction bases numbered 9, after V lost 10 bases and J lost 5 bases. Germline V gene data show CDR1 as KGHDR and CDR2 as SFDVKD. CDR3 in DNA: TGTGCCACGGGGACAGGAAGGCCCCACGAGCAGTACTTC. Its protein is CATGTGRPHEQYF.

This chain connects TRBV19 to TRBJ1-3; no clear D. CDR3 length: 14 residues. The germline gives CDR1 LNHDA, CDR2 SQIVND (reference sequence). The V and J ends lost 7 bases and 0 bases respectively, with 10 bases between them. This CDR3 is CASNQQNSGNTIYF. CDR3 in DNA: TGTGCCAGTAATCAACAAAACTCTGGAAACACCATATATTTT.

The chain couples TRBV11-3 to TRBJ2-5; 8 positions match TRBD1. The CDR3 extends over 14 amino acids. CDR1 is SGHNT and CDR2 is YENEEA in the germline V gene. V shed 4 bases, J shed 6 bases, and the junction held 7 bases outside the gene matches. The CDR3 sequence: CASSSAGGEKTQYF. For the CDR3, the DNA is TGTGCCAGCAGCTCCGCAGGGGGCGAAAAGACCCAGTACTTC. The variable domain in full, completed from reference TRBV11-3 and TRBJ2-5, reads EAGVVQSPRYKIIEKKQPVAFWCNPISGHNTLYWYLQNLGQGPELLIRYENEEAVDDSQLPKDRFSAERLKGVDSTLKIQPAELGDSAVYLCASSSAGGEKTQYFGPGTRLLVL.

V is TRBV5-4 and J is TRBJ1-1, with D perhaps matching TRBD1 (5 bases). Trimming pared 2 bases from V and 7 bases from J, leaving 9 bases between. From germline, CDR1 is SGHNT and CDR2 YYREEE (reference sequence). This CDR3 spans 12 amino acids. The DNA of the CDR3 is TGTGCCAGCAGCTTTCTCGGGGGTGAAGCTTTCTTT. Translation: CASSFLGGEAFF.

This chain joins TRBV6-1 and TRBJ1-5; 8 bases are shared with TRBD1. The CDR3 is 17 amino acids. Looked up from germline, CDR1 is MNHNS and CDR2 is SASEGT. Losses at the gene ends were 1 base for V and 4 bases for J; bases not matched to a gene: 9. The CDR3 DNA reads as TGTGCCAGCAGTGAAGAGGTACAGGGGGGAGGAAATCAGCCCCAGCATTTT. As protein: CASSEEVQGGGNQPQHF.

This clone was recorded a few times. The gene calls are TRBV19 and TRBJ2-4; D not resolved. V was clipped by 6 bases and J by 1 base, with 10 bases between them. This CDR3 comprises 14 residues. Germline-derived CDR1 and CDR2 are LNHDA and SQIVND (reference sequence). Here the CDR3 reads CASRSPGAKNIQYF. Here the CDR3 DNA reads TGTGCCAGTAGAAGCCCCGGGGCCAAAAACATTCAGTACTTC.

V and J are TRBV5-4 and TRBJ2-7; perhaps TRBD2 as D (6 bases). Trimming cost V 4 bases and J 0 bases, with 17 bases left between them. CDR1 is SGHNT and CDR2 is YYREEE in the germline V gene (reference sequence). This CDR3 region has 16 residues. The CDR3 DNA is TGTGCCAGCAGCGTCGGGGGAGCGATCAGCTCCTACGAGCAGTACTTC. Protein: CASSVGGAISSYEQYF.

J is TRBJ1-6 and V is TRBV28; D remains unclear. The CDR3 length is 16 residues. V was trimmed by 2 bases and J by 0 bases, leaving 8 bases between them. Germline CDR1 MDHEN, CDR2 SYDVKM. CDR3 residues: CASSLPQNSYNSPLHF. The DNA for the CDR3 is TGTGCCAGCAGTTTACCACAAAACTCCTATAATTCACCCCTCCACTTT.

This clone occurred once. This chain connects TRBV5-6 to TRBJ1-2; 9 positions agree with TRBD1. There are 12 residues in the CDR3. Looked up from germline, CDR1 is SGHDT and CDR2 is YYEEEE. V was clipped by 4 bases and J by 8 bases; unmatched bases: 3. Here the CDR3 reads CASSPDRGGYTF. For the CDR3, the DNA is TGTGCCAGCAGCCCGGACAGGGGCGGCTACACCTTC.

This rearrangement joins TRBV5-1 to TRBJ1-1, with D possibly matching TRBD1 (6 bases). With 5 bases removed from V and 10 bases from J, the gap between germline ends came to 18 bases. Germline V lookup: CDR1 SGHRS, CDR2 YFSETQ. The CDR3 has 13 amino acids. CDR3 residues: CASSRTRDIRAFF. CDR3 in DNA: TGCGCCAGCAGTAGAACCCGGGACATAAGAGCTTTCTTT.

The CDR3 protein is CASSPRQGQSYEQYF. In DNA, the CDR3 is TGTGCCAGCAGCCCCCGACAGGGGCAATCCTACGAGCAGTACTTC. The V call is TRBV5-4, the J call TRBJ2-7; the match to TRBD1 covers 8 bases. CDR1 is SGHNT, CDR2 YYREEE, per germline (reference sequence). This CDR3 spans 15 amino acids. Trimming at V came to 4 bases and at J to 1 base, leaving 7 bases not matched to a gene.

The rearrangement links TRBV30 to TRBJ2-3; D is perhaps TRBD2 (6 bases). The CDR3 has 16 amino acids. Germline-derived CDR1 and CDR2 are GTSNPN and SVGIG (reference sequence). The V and J ends lost 3 bases and 4 bases respectively, with 20 bases between them. The CDR3 nucleotides are TGTGCCTGGAGGGGGGGACCCCATGACCCGCCAGATACGCAGTATTTT. It specifies CAWRGGPHDPPDTQYF.

The V call is TRBV25-1, the J call TRBJ1-1; 9 bases are shared with TRBD1. Germline lookup yields CDR1 MGHDK and CDR2 SYGVNS. Unmatched junction bases numbered 3, after V lost 6 bases and J lost 1 base. This CDR3 region has 14 residues. The CDR3 loop reads CASRGTGQNTEAFF. CDR3 DNA sequence: TGTGCCAGCAGGGGGACAGGGCAGAACACTGAAGCTTTCTTT.

V gene TRBV7-9 combines with J gene TRBJ1-3; D remains unclear. Trimming removed 5 bases from V and 1 base from J, with 15 bases in between. CDR1 is SEHNR and CDR2 is FQNEAQ in the germline V gene (reference sequence). The CDR3 consists of 16 residues. The CDR3 loop reads CASSHLIRISGNTIYF. The CDR3 DNA reads as TGTGCCAGCAGCCATCTAATACGCATATCTGGAAACACCATATATTTT.

The chain carries TRBV25-1 and TRBJ1-3; D remains ambiguous. CDR1 is MGHDK, CDR2 SYGVNS, per germline. This CDR3 has 13 residues. V was cut by 1 base and J by 8 bases, with 9 bases left in between. The CDR3 spells CASSESGWDTIYF. The CDR3 coding sequence is TGTGCCAGCAGTGAATCCGGGTGGGACACCATATATTTT.

The gene calls are TRBV6-6 and TRBJ2-7; possible D gene TRBD1, 6 bases. V dropped 6 bases and J dropped 3 bases, with 15 bases sitting between them. CDR3 length: 14 amino acids. Germline CDR1 and CDR2: MNHNY and SVGAGI (reference sequence). The CDR3 sequence: CASRDPGELYEQYF. The CDR3 DNA follows: TGTGCCAGCAGAGACCCAGGGGAACTCTACGAGCAGTACTTC.